These 7 T cell receptor beta chains share one sample of origin, sequenced in a study of T cells in localized non-small cell lung cancer. Using immunoSEQ multiplex PCR, the repertoire was profiled, and TCRdb retains in-frame clones only, with some absent. The repertoire holds around 90,000 clones, with around three quarters as singletons. Sequences were derived from PBMCs, sampled before any cancer treatment. These receptors were obtained from a man aged 40 to 69 with stage II squamous cell lung carcinoma.

The V call is TRBV7-2, the J call TRBJ2-1; 7 bases fit TRBD2. V was clipped by 4 bases and J by 5 bases; unmatched bases: 11. The CDR3 has 16 amino acids. Germline values: CDR1 SGHTA, CDR2 FQGNSA. This CDR3 reads CASSSRGAGVHNEQFF. The CDR3 DNA reads as TGTGCCAGCAGCTCCCGAGGGGCGGGAGTCCACAATGAGCAGTTCTTC.

The chain joins TRBV19 to TRBJ2-5; unclear D gene. Germline lookup yields CDR1 LNHDA and CDR2 SQIVND (reference sequence). The CDR3 has 13 amino acids. The V gene lost 3 bases and the J gene lost 1 base, with 6 bases spanning the gap. The CDR3 DNA sequence: TGTGCCAGTAGTATGGTCGGCCAAGAGACCCAGTACTTC. This gives the protein CASSMVGQETQYF. The entire variable domain, with the rest obtained from reference TRBV19 and TRBJ2-5, is as follows: DGGITQSPKYLFRKEGQNVTLSCEQNLNHDAMYWYRQDPGQGLRLIYYSQIVNDFQKGDIAEGYSVSREKKESFPLTVTSAQKNPTAFYLCASSMVGQETQYFGPGTRLLVL.

The chain carries TRBV19 and TRBJ2-5; 7 nucleotides align to TRBD2. J was trimmed by 3 bases and V by 5 bases; bases with no gene match: 15. The CDR3 sequence is 17 residues long. Germline CDR1 reads LNHDA; CDR2 reads SQIVND (reference sequence). CDR3 in amino acids: CASSQGRGQRTKETQYF. The CDR3 nucleotides read TGTGCCAGTAGTCAAGGGAGGGGTCAGAGGACCAAAGAGACCCAGTACTTC.

The chain recombines TRBV18 with TRBJ1-3; perhaps TRBD1 as D (5 bases). The germline CDR1 and CDR2 sequences are KGHSH and LQKENI. This CDR3 comprises 15 residues. The germline V and J ends were trimmed by 3 bases and 2 bases, with 11 bases remaining between them. The CDR3 region is CASSPPTVAGNTIYF. The CDR3 DNA follows: TGTGCCAGCTCACCCCCGACAGTTGCTGGAAACACCATATATTTT.

This chain links TRBV30 with TRBJ1-4; no clear D. Between the trimmed V and J ends, which lost 5 bases and 7 bases, there was a span of 8 bases. Per the germline V gene, CDR1 is GTSNPN and CDR2 is SVGIG (reference sequence). This CDR3 region has 11 residues. The CDR3 nucleotides are TGTGCCTGGGGGATTCCTGAAAAACTGTTTTTT. Its translation is CAWGIPEKLFF.

This clone has at least ten counts. This chain connects TRBV7-6 to TRBJ2-7; D gene uncertain. Trimming stripped 1 base from V and 6 bases from J, with 4 bases between. The CDR3 consists of 11 residues. Germline-derived CDR1 and CDR2 are SGHVS and FNYEAQ. CDR3 nucleotide sequence: TGTGCCAGCAGCTTAGGGCCCGAGCAGTACTTC. It yields the protein CASSLGPEQYF. The full variable domain, with the rest looked up from reference TRBV7-6 and TRBJ2-7, is GAGVSQSPRYKVTKRGQDVALRCDPISGHVSLYWYRQALGQGPEFLTYFNYEAQQDKSGLPNDRFSAERPEGSISTLTIQRTEQRDSAMYRCASSLGPEQYFGPGTRLTVT.

The chain recombines TRBV27 with TRBJ1-5; D is ambiguous. Trimming removed 1 base from V and 0 bases from J, with 4 bases in between. The CDR3 has 14 amino acids. Germline V lookup: CDR1 MNHEY, CDR2 SMNVEV (reference sequence). CDR3 residues: CASSLWSSNQPQHF. As DNA, the CDR3 is TGTGCCAGCAGTTTATGGAGTAGCAATCAGCCCCAGCATTTT.